This TCR beta chain was captured by sequencing in a study of T cells in localized non-small cell lung cancer. Details on this clone: Its antigen is not known.

Study-level results: Only one tumor region went through sequencing, so heterogeneity may still be there.

Here immunoSEQ multiplex PCR was the method, and the copy in TCRdb shows in-frame clones only, minus some. The sample contains roughly 30,000 clones, 88% of which appear only once. The origin of this receptor is a female donor aged 60 or older with stage III squamous cell lung carcinoma. The sample consisted of peripheral blood, taken before any cancer treatment.

CDR3 sequence: CATSRDQASWGGYTF. For the CDR3, the DNA is TGTGCCACCAGCAGAGACCAGGCCTCCTGGGGTGGCTACACCTTC. The chain has TRBV15 and TRBJ1-2; D unclear. The CDR3 is made up of 15 amino acids. Germline CDR1 LNHNV, CDR2 YYDKDF (reference sequence). V was shortened by 0 bases and J by 7 bases, with 15 bases between the two germline ends.